This T cell receptor beta chain derives from a study of shared clonotypes between healthy human individuals. Into CD45RA+ naive and CD45RA-negative memory subsets, the CD4+ cells were split. Data came from immunoSEQ multiplex PCR; TCRdb stores just in-frame clones and leaves some out. The sample holds more than 1,200,000 clones, 98% seen once. This CDR3 comprises 13 residues. Germline V gene lookup returns CDR1 LNHNV and CDR2 YYDKDF (reference sequence). Trimming left V 8 bases short and J 4 bases short, with 14 bases between. This clonotype originated in a man aged 30 to 39 in good health. Material: naive CD4+ T cells sorted from blood. Subset defined: CD45RA+ positively selected. This chain joins TRBV15 and TRBJ1-1; tentatively, D is TRBD1 (6 bases). The CDR3 spells CATENRAGTEAFF. CDR3 DNA sequence: TGTGCCACCGAAAACAGGGCAGGCACTGAAGCTTTCTTT.